Below, 18 T cell receptor beta chains from the same sample are listed, as sequenced in a study of blood T cells in healthy people across ages. Alongside a J-beta primer mix, a sample-barcoded 5' primer served in a second PCR lasting 7 to 11 cycles. TCRdb redid the calling of the 5' RACE reads with MiXCR, one entry per CDR3 protein. The repertoire holds about 290,000 distinct CDR3 sequences, with 25% to 30% as singletons. The source material was blood. Receptors originate from a woman in her sixties or seventies in good health.

This chain joins TRBV12-3 or TRBV12-4 and TRBJ1-1; D unclear. Trimming cost V 1 base and J 6 bases, with 9 bases left between them. The CDR3 runs 13 residues. CDR3 nucleotides: TGTGCCAGCAGTTTAGGCGTGGGCGCTGAAGCTTTCTTT. Its protein is CASSLGVGAEAFF.

The chain carries TRBV28 and TRBJ2-7; 12 nucleotides line up with TRBD2. CDR3 length equals 14 residues. The V gene end was trimmed by 5 bases and the J gene end by 6 bases; junction bases not matched to a gene: 5. Germline V lookup: CDR1 MDHEN, CDR2 SYDVKM. CDR3 bases: TGTGCCAGCAGTCTACTAGCGGGAGGCGCCGAGCAGTACTTC. It codes for CASSLLAGGAEQYF.

The sample holds many counts of this clonotype. The CDR3: CSARTERFQETQYF. The DNA for the CDR3 is TGCAGTGCGAGAACCGAGCGGTTCCAAGAGACCCAGTACTTC. The V and J genes are TRBV20-1 and TRBJ2-5; maybe TRBD2 (5 bases). CDR1 and CDR2 (germline): DFQATT, SNEGSKA (reference sequence). The CDR3 is 14 residues long. Trimming left V 6 bases short and J 1 base short, with 15 bases between.

In this sample, this clonotype turned up once. CDR3: CASSGDRANYGYTF. CDR3 nucleotides: TGTGCCAGCAGCGGCGACAGGGCCAACTATGGCTACACCTTC. The chain carries TRBV12-3 or TRBV12-4 and TRBJ1-2; 7 bases align to TRBD1. CDR3 length: 14 residues. Trimming at V came to 6 bases and at J to 2 bases, leaving 6 bases not matched to a gene.

The V gene is TRBV20-1, the J gene TRBJ2-7; D is unclear. The CDR3 extends over 11 amino acids. V was pared by 5 bases and J by 4 bases, with 9 bases between. The germline V gene encodes CDR1 DFQATT and CDR2 SNEGSKA (reference sequence). In DNA, the CDR3 is TGCAGTGCTGGCCTGGGGTACGAGCAGTACTTC. Translation: CSAGLGYEQYF.

The chain links TRBV20-1 to TRBJ1-4; D might be TRBD1 (6 bases). Germline CDR1 DFQATT, CDR2 SNEGSKA (reference sequence). This CDR3 region has 15 residues. V was shortened by 0 bases and J by 5 bases, with 13 bases between the two germline ends. The CDR3 region has the DNA TGCAGTGCTAGAGATCCCAGGGGATCAAATGAAAAACTGTTTTTT. This gives the protein CSARDPRGSNEKLFF.

This clonotype was recorded at least ten times. This chain links TRBV28 with TRBJ2-5, with D perhaps TRBD2 (7 bases). The V end was cut by 6 bases, the J end by 5 bases, with 19 bases between. Germline-derived CDR1 and CDR2 are MDHEN and SYDVKM. This CDR3 contains 15 residues. The CDR3 nucleotides are TGTGCCAGCAGGTCGCTAGGGGGGGGTTCCGAGACCCAGTACTTC. As protein: CASRSLGGGSETQYF.

This clonotype was picked up one time. The chain joins TRBV3-1 to TRBJ2-3; 7 nucleotides line up with TRBD1. The CDR3 has 13 residues. The germline V gene encodes CDR1 LGHDT and CDR2 YNNKEL (reference sequence). Trimming took 5 bases from V and 7 from J; bases not matched to a gene: 6. The CDR3 loop reads CASSAQQGNTQYF. CDR3 DNA: TGTGCCAGCAGCGCACAACAGGGGAATACGCAGTATTTT.

This clonotype was seen a handful of times. The V and J genes are TRBV7-3 and TRBJ2-6; D not certain. The CDR3 has 15 amino acids. Trimming pared 4 bases from V and 0 bases from J, leaving 7 bases between. CDR1 and CDR2 from the germline V gene are SGHTA and FQGTGA. CDR3 sequence reads: CASSSHSSGANVLTF. The CDR3 coding sequence is TGTGCCAGCAGCTCGCACAGCTCTGGGGCCAACGTCCTGACTTTC.

The table lists this clonotype with many counts. The V call is TRBV7-8, the J call TRBJ1-1; D is ambiguous. This CDR3 is built from 14 residues. Trimming removed 4 bases from V and 8 bases from J, with 17 bases in between. Germline-derived CDR1 and CDR2 are SGHVS and FQNEAQ. The chain's CDR3 is CASSSQGSGLEAFF. The CDR3 DNA sequence: TGTGCCAGCAGCTCTCAAGGGTCCGGCCTCGAAGCTTTCTTT. Looking up the rest from reference TRBV7-8 and TRBJ1-1 gives the full variable domain: GAGVSQSPRYKVAKRGQDVALRCDPISGHVSLFWYQQALGQGPEFLTYFQNEAQLDKSGLPSDRFFAERPEGSVSTLKIQRTQQEDSAVYLCASSSQGSGLEAFFGQGTRLTVV.

This clonotype was detected a few times. The chain uses TRBV9 and TRBJ2-7, with 8 nucleotides matching TRBD1. There are 15 residues in the CDR3. CDR1 is SGDLS and CDR2 is YYNGEE in the germline V gene. With V trimmed by 3 bases and J by 5 bases, 10 bases remained unmatched. CDR3 sequence reads: CASSASDRALNEQYF. The CDR3 DNA reads as TGTGCCAGCAGCGCCTCGGACAGGGCCCTAAACGAGCAGTACTTC.

As concerns this clonotype: The CDR3 does not end in the conserved phenylalanine or tryptophan, so this is likely a read error. The J gene is TRBJ1-1, the V gene TRBV7-9, with 7 bases that match TRBD1. The junction had 15 bases not matched to a gene; V was cut back by 4 bases and J by 4 bases. The length of the CDR3 is 17 residues. Germline V gives CDR1 SEHNR, CDR2 FQNEAQ (reference sequence). The CDR3, as DNA: TGTGCCAGCAGCTCATACCGGGACACAGGGGATGGCACTGAAGCTTTCTCT. Residues: CASSSYRDTGDGTEAFS.

This clonotype was detected only a few times. The chain combines TRBV7-2 with TRBJ1-2; TRBD1 is a possible D gene (5 bases). This CDR3 is built from 15 residues. The ends were cut back, 4 bases at V and 4 bases at J, with 16 bases in the middle. Germline CDR1 is SGHTA and CDR2 is FQGNSA. The CDR3 loop reads CASSSPGGYGYGYTF. In DNA form, the CDR3 reads TGTGCCAGCAGCTCTCCCGGGGGATATGGCTATGGCTACACCTTC.

This clonotype occurred a few times. The rearrangement joins TRBV7-3 to TRBJ1-4; 8 nucleotides line up with TRBD1. CDR1 is SGHTA, CDR2 FQGTGA, per germline. Trimming removed 1 base from V and 0 bases from J; junction bases left unmatched: 10. The CDR3 has 19 residues. Here the CDR3 DNA reads TGTGCCAGCAGCTTAAGGTCAGGGGGCGACCATGCAACTAATGAAAAACTGTTTTTT. The encoded protein is CASSLRSGGDHATNEKLFF.

This clonotype was counted a few times. This chain joins TRBV28 and TRBJ2-1; D unresolved. V lost 11 bases to trimming and J lost 4 bases, with 12 bases between them. The CDR3 sequence is 12 residues long. Germline V gives CDR1 MDHEN, CDR2 SYDVKM. CDR3 protein: CAGTGPYNEQFF. The CDR3 DNA sequence: TGTGCCGGCACTGGGCCGTACAATGAGCAGTTCTTC.

In regard to this clonotype: A much more abundant neighbour one base away suggests this may be a read error. The chain joins TRBV27 to TRBJ1-1, with D maybe TRBD1 (5 bases). The V gene's germline CDR1 is MNHEY and CDR2 SMNVEV (reference sequence). The CDR3 runs to 13 residues. The CDR3 protein is CASSLEGYTEALF. Here the CDR3 DNA reads TGTGCCAGCAGTTTAGAGGGGTACACTGAAGCTCTCTTT.

This clonotype was detected many times. This chain connects TRBV6-5 to TRBJ1-1; weak D call: TRBD1 (6 bases). Trimming shortened V by 5 bases and J by 0 bases, and 7 bases separated the two germline ends. The CDR3 contains 13 residues. The germline gives CDR1 MNHEY, CDR2 SVGAGI. CDR3 loop: CASSRQVNTEAFF. CDR3 sequence (DNA): TGTGCCAGCAGTAGACAGGTGAACACTGAAGCTTTCTTT.

The chain has TRBV7-3 and TRBJ2-5, with a weak D call TRBD1 (6 bases). The last part of the DNA fits TRBJ2-7 better; the J call may be wrong. CDR3 length equals 12 residues. From germline, CDR1 is SGHTA and CDR2 FQGTGA. The CDR3 loop is CASSLNRVEQYF. CDR3 coding DNA: TGTGCCAGCAGCTTAAACAGGGTCGAGCAGTACTTC.